The source of this TCR beta chain is a study of cytomegalovirus exposure and HLA in healthy donors. As for the study in general: From HLA-typed donors, an early data release held about 85 million unique TCRs. Regarding the study as a whole: A list of 164 TCR beta chains associated with cytomegalovirus was given. Further analysis was carried out later, and it showed several of the most significant clusters appearing linked to common viral pathogens.

The PCR ran on 60 Vbeta and 13 Jbeta primers. Profiling relied on immunoSEQ multiplex PCR, and the TCRdb table lists in-frame clones only, not all of them. The sample holds some 65,000 clones, 60% to 65% seen once. Germline V lookup: CDR1 MNHNS, CDR2 SASEGT. The CDR3 contains 15 residues. V lost 0 bases, J lost 3 bases, and 12 bases lay in between. This clone occurred a few times. What it recognizes is unknown. The TCR was taken from a man aged 25 to 40 in good health and CMV-seronegative. The genes are TRBV6-1 and TRBJ2-7; the D gene is possibly TRBD2 (6 bases). What was sequenced was PBMCs. The CDR3 nucleotides are TGTGCCAGCAGTGAAGCCGCGGGGCAACGCTACGAGCAGTACTTC. Residues: CASSEAAGQRYEQYF.